This is a list of T cell receptor beta chains from one sample in a study of cytomegalovirus exposure and HLA in healthy donors. Sequencing used immunoSEQ multiplex PCR; TCRdb keeps in-frame clones, though not all of them. The table has 130,000 to 150,000 clones, about 75% seen once. The material sequenced was PBMCs. These receptor sequences come from a woman under 40 in good health and CMV-seronegative. CDR3s include the opening cysteine and the closing phenylalanine or tryptophan. Fields, in order: CDR3 DNA, CDR3 protein, D gene, J gene, clone size, V gene. The D gene is left open where the match is weak. Rows may omit the clone size; those that give it use once, few, many or a size class.

TGTGCCAGCTCTGAGTTTTCCTACAATGAGCAGTTCTTC CASSEFSYNEQFF . TRBJ2-1 once TRBV7-3
TGTGCCAGCAGTTTTCCGTCGACAGGGGCTTATGGCTACACCTTC CASSFPSTGAYGYTF TRBD1 TRBJ1-2 . TRBV28
TGTGCCAGCAGTGTCCTCTACGAGCAGTACTTC CASSVLYEQYF . TRBJ2-7 . TRBV2
TGTGCCAGCAGTTTCACCGGGACAGAAAGTCGCGAGCAGTACTTC CASSFTGTESREQYF TRBD1 TRBJ2-7 . TRBV6-5
TGTGCCAGCAGCTTACCGTTTAGCGGAGAGACCCAGTACTTC CASSLPFSGETQYF . TRBJ2-5 . TRBV7-8
TGTGCCAGCAGCGAGGGACAGGGTTATCAGCCCCAGCATTTT CASSEGQGYQPQHF TRBD1 TRBJ1-5 . TRBV5-8
TGTGCCAGCAGTTTTCGGGACAAGAACACTGAAGCTTTCTTT CASSFRDKNTEAFF . TRBJ1-1 . TRBV27
TGTGCCTCGGCCGGGACAGATAATGAAAAACTGTTTTTT CASAGTDNEKLFF TRBD1 TRBJ1-4 . TRBV30
TGCGCCAGCAGCTCCCAGACAGGGATGAACACTGAAGCTTTCTTT CASSSQTGMNTEAFF TRBD1 TRBJ1-1 . TRBV5-1
TGTGCCACCCAGGGGGGAGGATACGAGCAGTACTTC CATQGGGYEQYF . TRBJ2-7 . TRBV10-3
TGTGCCAGCAGTTACTACCTCCCTAGGGGTCATGCTGGCTACACCTTC CASSYYLPRGHAGYTF . TRBJ1-2 . TRBV6-5
TGTGCCAGCAGCTTTGGTAGAAATGAGCAGTTCTTC CASSFGRNEQFF . TRBJ2-1 . TRBV7-6
TGTGCCAGCAGCTTATCTAGGAGGGTGAACACTGAAGCTTTCTTT CASSLSRRVNTEAFF . TRBJ1-1 . TRBV7-6
TGTGCCAGCAGCTTAGAGGCCCAGATCTTGGTTGGCACTGAAGCTTTCTTT CASSLEAQILVGTEAFF . TRBJ1-1 . TRBV11-2
TGTGCCACCAGCAGGGACAGGGGGCTATACGAGCAGTACTTC CATSRDRGLYEQYF TRBD1 TRBJ2-7 . TRBV15
TGTGCCAGCAGACAGGGTTTGGACACTGAAGCTTTCTTT CASRQGLDTEAFF . TRBJ1-1 . TRBV6-4
TGCGCCAGCAGCCCAGGGGTGGGGGAGACCCAGTACTTC CASSPGVGETQYF . TRBJ2-5 once TRBV5-1
TGTGCCAGCAGCTTATACAGGGATAAGCCCCAGCATTTT CASSLYRDKPQHF . TRBJ1-5 . TRBV7-6
TGTGCCAGCAGTCCTAGGGAAGGGGGCCTCAATCAGCCCCAGCATTTT CASSPREGGLNQPQHF TRBD1 TRBJ1-5 . TRBV9
TGTGCCAGCAGAGCCGGGACAGGGACAAACACTGAAGCTTTCTTT CASRAGTGTNTEAFF TRBD1 TRBJ1-1 once TRBV7-3
TGTGCCAGCAGTTACTTACTAGCGGGGGTAGAAGAGACCCAGTACTTC CASSYLLAGVEETQYF TRBD2 TRBJ2-5 . TRBV6-6
TGTGCCAGCAGCCCCCGGTTGAGCACAGATACGCAGTATTTT CASSPRLSTDTQYF . TRBJ2-3 . TRBV9
TGTGCCAGCTCTGCTTCAGGAGGGGACACTGAAGCTTTCTTT CASSASGGDTEAFF . TRBJ1-1 . TRBV18
TGTGCCAGCAGAAAGACAGGGAGCTCCTACAATGAGCAGTTCTTC CASRKTGSSYNEQFF TRBD1 TRBJ2-1 . TRBV7-9
TGTGCCACCAGCAGAGATAGGACAGGGACCTATGGCTACACCTTC CATSRDRTGTYGYTF TRBD1 TRBJ1-2 . TRBV15
TGTGCCAGCGCTATGAACACAGATACGCAGTATTTT CASAMNTDTQYF . TRBJ2-3 . TRBV27
TGTGCCAGTAGTAATAGGGACAGGGGCTACGAGCAGTACTTC CASSNRDRGYEQYF TRBD1 TRBJ2-7 once TRBV19
TGTGCCAGCAGCTTTTCGGGAGACGGTGCCACTGAAGCTTTCTTT CASSFSGDGATEAFF . TRBJ1-1 once TRBV7-9
TGCGCCAGCAGCCTGGGAGGGTGGAGGACTGAAGCTTTCTTT CASSLGGWRTEAFF . TRBJ1-1 . TRBV5-1
TGTGCCAGCAGCTTAGACAGTGGGAGGAATTCACCCCTCCACTTT CASSLDSGRNSPLHF . TRBJ1-6 once TRBV7-6
TGTGCCAGCAGCGTGGTGGGGCTTGGAAATTCACCCCTCCACTTT CASSVVGLGNSPLHF . TRBJ1-6 . TRBV7-3
TGCGCCAGCAGCCAAGATCCACAGGGGGCTGGAGGCTACACCTTC CASSQDPQGAGGYTF TRBD1 TRBJ1-2 . TRBV4-1
TGTGCCAGCTCACCGGCGGGACTGCACGGTAGTGAGCAGTTCTTC CASSPAGLHGSEQFF . TRBJ2-1 . TRBV18
TGTGCCAGCAGCTTAGAGCAGGCGGGGGTCACCTTC CASSLEQAGVTF . TRBJ1-2 . TRBV7-9
TGTGCCAGCAGCCCTAGAAGGACTGGCGGGGAGCTGTTTTTT CASSPRRTGGELFF . TRBJ2-2 . TRBV11-2
TGTGCCAGTAGTAGGCTTGAGGCGGGGGTTCCTGAGCAGTTCTTC CASSRLEAGVPEQFF TRBD2 TRBJ2-1 few TRBV19
TGTGCCAGCAGCTCCCTCGGGGGATTTGGCTACACCTTC CASSSLGGFGYTF . TRBJ1-2 . TRBV6-5
TGTGCCATCAGTCTAGTAGGGAACACTGAAGCTTTCTTT CAISLVGNTEAFF . TRBJ1-1 . TRBV6-1
TGCGCCAGCAGCTTTGGCGAGGCAGCCTATGGCTACACCTTC CASSFGEAAYGYTF . TRBJ1-2 . TRBV5-1
TGTGCCAGCACCTTCGTGACGGGGGGGCCCGGCAATGAGCAGTTCTTC CASTFVTGGPGNEQFF TRBD2 TRBJ2-1 . TRBV7-9
TGTGCCAGCAGTTCACAGGGGATGAACACTGAAGCTTTCTTT CASSSQGMNTEAFF TRBD1 TRBJ1-1 . TRBV2
TGTGCCAGCAGCTTAGATCGGGCAGATACGCAGTATTTT CASSLDRADTQYF . TRBJ2-3 . TRBV11-3
TGCGCCAGCAGCCAAGATGTAGCGGGGGCCGGGGAGCTGTTTTTT CASSQDVAGAGELFF TRBD2 TRBJ2-2 . TRBV4-3
TGTGCCAGCAGTTTGACAGGGTATAATTCACCCCTCCACTTT CASSLTGYNSPLHF TRBD1 TRBJ1-6 . TRBV6-1
TGTGCCAGGACAGGGGGCTTAGAGACCCAGTACTTC CARTGGLETQYF TRBD1 TRBJ2-5 . TRBV7-9
TGTGCCAGCAGCTTGGTCGAGGGCTACACCTTC CASSLVEGYTF . TRBJ1-2 . TRBV5-6
TGTGCCAGCAGCGGAAACAGGGGAGTAAGGGCTGAAGCTTTCTTT CASSGNRGVRAEAFF TRBD1 TRBJ1-1 . TRBV7-3